The TCR beta chain described here comes from a study of shared clonotypes between healthy human individuals. A note on this clone: One end of the junction is discordant with germline, which a read error may explain.

Clones were sequenced by immunoSEQ multiplex PCR, and TCRdb holds only the in-frame ones, with some missing. The sample contains just over 2,000,000 clones, about 94% of which appear only once. CD45RO-negative, CCR7-selected cells formed the naive CD8 fraction, which excluded terminally differentiated effector memory CD45RA+ cells. Germline CDR1 SEHNR, CDR2 FQNEAQ (reference sequence). The CDR3 has 13 amino acids. The sequence was collected from a man aged 18-30 years in good health. Sequencing was done on a sample of naive CD8+ T cells sorted from blood. The chain combines TRBV7-9 with TRBJ2-1; D unclear. The DNA for the CDR3 is TGTGCCAGCAGCGATTCCAGGAACAAGGAGCAGTTCTTC. Encoded protein: CASSDSRNKEQFF. The full variable domain, rest sourced from reference TRBV7-9 and TRBJ2-1, is DTGVSQNPRHKITKRGQNVTFRCDPISEHNRLYWYRQTLGQGPEFLTYFQNEAQLEKSRLLSDRFSAERPKGSFSTLEIQRTEQGDSAMYLCASSDSRNKEQFFGPGTRLTVL.